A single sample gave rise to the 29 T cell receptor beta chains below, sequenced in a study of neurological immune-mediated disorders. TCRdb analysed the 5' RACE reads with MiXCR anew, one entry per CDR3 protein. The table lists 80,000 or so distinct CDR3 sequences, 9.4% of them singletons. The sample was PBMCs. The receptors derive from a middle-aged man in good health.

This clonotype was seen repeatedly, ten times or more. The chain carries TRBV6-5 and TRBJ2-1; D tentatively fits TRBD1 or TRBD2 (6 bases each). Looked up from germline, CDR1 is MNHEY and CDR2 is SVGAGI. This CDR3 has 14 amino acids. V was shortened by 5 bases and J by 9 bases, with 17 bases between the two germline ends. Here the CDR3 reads CASSRHGGKGEQFF. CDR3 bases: TGTGCCAGCAGTCGACACGGGGGCAAGGGTGAGCAGTTCTTC.

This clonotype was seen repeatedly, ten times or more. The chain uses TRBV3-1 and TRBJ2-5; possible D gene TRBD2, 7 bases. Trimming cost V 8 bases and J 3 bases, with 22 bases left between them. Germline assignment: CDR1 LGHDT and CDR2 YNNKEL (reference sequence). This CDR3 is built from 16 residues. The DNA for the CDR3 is TGTGCCAGCGCCCTGAGGAAAGGGGGGGCCGAAGAGACCCAGTACTTC. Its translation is CASALRKGGAEETQYF.

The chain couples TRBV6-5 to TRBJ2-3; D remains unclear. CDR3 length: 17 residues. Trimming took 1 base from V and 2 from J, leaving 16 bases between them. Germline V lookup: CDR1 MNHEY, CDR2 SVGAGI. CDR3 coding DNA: TGTGCCAGCAGTTACTGGTCGGTGACTTCAAACACAGATACGCAGTATTTT. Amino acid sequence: CASSYWSVTSNTDTQYF.

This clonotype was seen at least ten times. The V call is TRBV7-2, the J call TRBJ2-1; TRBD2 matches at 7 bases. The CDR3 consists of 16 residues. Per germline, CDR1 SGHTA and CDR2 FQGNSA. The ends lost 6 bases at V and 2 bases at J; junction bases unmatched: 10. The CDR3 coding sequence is TGTGCCAGCAGACCTACCGGGACTACTACCTACAATGAGCAGTTCTTC. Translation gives CASRPTGTTTYNEQFF.

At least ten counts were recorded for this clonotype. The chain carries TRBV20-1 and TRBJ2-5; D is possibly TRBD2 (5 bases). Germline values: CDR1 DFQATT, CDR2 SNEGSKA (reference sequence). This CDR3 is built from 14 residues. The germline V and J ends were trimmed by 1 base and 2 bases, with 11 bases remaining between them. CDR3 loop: CSARVPGGQETQYF. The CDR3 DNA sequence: TGCAGTGCTAGAGTCCCAGGAGGTCAAGAGACCCAGTACTTC.

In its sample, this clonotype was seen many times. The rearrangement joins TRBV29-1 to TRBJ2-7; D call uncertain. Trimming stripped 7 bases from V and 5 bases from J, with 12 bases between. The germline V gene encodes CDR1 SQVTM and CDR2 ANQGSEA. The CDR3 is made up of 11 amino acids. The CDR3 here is CSGLLIDEQYF. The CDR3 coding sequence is TGCAGCGGTTTGTTAATTGACGAGCAGTACTTC.

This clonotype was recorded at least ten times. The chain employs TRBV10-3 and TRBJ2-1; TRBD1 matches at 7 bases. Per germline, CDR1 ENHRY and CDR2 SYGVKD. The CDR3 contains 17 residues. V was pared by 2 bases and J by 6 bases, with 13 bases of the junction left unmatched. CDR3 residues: CAISERGQDPRSNEQFF. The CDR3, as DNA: TGTGCCATCAGTGAGAGAGGACAGGACCCACGCTCCAATGAGCAGTTCTTC.

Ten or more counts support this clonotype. CDR3 in amino acids: CAISDENEQFF. CDR3 DNA: TGTGCCATCAGTGATGAGAATGAGCAGTTCTTC. The chain recombines TRBV10-3 with TRBJ2-1, with no clear D. CDR3 length equals 11 residues. Germline CDR1 reads ENHRY; CDR2 reads SYGVKD. Deletions cut 3 bases from V and 7 bases from J, with 4 bases between.

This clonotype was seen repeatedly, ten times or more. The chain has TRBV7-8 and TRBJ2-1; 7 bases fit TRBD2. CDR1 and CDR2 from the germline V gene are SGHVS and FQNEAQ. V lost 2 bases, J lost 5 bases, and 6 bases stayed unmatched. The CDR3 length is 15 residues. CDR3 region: CASSLSTSLDNEQFF. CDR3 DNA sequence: TGTGCCAGCAGCTTATCGACTAGCCTAGACAATGAGCAGTTCTTC.

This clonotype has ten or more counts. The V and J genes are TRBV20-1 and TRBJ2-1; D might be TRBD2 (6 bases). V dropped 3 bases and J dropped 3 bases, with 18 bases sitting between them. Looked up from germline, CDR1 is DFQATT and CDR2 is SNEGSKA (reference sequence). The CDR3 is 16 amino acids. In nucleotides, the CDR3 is TGCAGTGCTAGCGATTCGGAGAGGGGAGGCTACAATGAGCAGTTCTTC. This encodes CSASDSERGGYNEQFF.

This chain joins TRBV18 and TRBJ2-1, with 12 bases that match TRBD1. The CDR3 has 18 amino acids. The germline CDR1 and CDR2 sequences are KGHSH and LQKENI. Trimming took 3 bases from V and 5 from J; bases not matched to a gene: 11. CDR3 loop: CASSPPRGQGAGDNEQFF. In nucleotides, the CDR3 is TGTGCCAGCTCACCTCCAAGGGGACAGGGGGCGGGTGACAATGAGCAGTTCTTC.

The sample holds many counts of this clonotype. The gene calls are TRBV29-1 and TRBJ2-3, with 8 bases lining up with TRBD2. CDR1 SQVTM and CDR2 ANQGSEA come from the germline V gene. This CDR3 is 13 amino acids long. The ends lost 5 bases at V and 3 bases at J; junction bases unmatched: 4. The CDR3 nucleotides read TGCAGCGTTCCGGGACTAGAAACAGATACGCAGTATTTT. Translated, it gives CSVPGLETDTQYF.

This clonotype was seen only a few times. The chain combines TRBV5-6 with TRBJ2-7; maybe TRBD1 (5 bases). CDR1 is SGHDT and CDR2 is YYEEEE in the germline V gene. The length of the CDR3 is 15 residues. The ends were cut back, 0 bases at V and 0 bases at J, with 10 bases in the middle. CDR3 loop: CASSLDQGSSYEQYF. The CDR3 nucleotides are TGTGCCAGCAGCTTGGATCAGGGTAGCTCCTACGAGCAGTACTTC.

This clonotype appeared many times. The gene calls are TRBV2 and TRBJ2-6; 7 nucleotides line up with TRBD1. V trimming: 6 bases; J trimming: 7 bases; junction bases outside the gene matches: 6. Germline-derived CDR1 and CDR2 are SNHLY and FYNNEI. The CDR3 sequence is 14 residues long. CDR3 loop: CASRIRDRANVLTF. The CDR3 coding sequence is TGTGCCAGCAGGATCCGGGACAGAGCCAACGTCCTGACTTTC.

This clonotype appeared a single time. The CDR3 region has the DNA TGTGCCTGGTCAACAGGGGGCGAACGCAATCAGCCCCAGCATTTT. Amino acids: CAWSTGGERNQPQHF. The chain uses TRBV30 and TRBJ1-5; TRBD1 aligns across 9 bases. V trimming: 5 bases; J trimming: 2 bases; junction bases outside the gene matches: 7. The CDR3 runs to 15 residues. Looked up from germline, CDR1 is GTSNPN and CDR2 is SVGIG (reference sequence).

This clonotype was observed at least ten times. The CDR3 here is CASSLTLAGGHGDTQYF. The DNA for the CDR3 is TGTGCCAGCAGCTTAACATTAGCGGGGGGGCATGGAGATACGCAGTATTTT. The V gene is TRBV7-3, the J gene TRBJ2-3; 11 nucleotides match TRBD2. V was pared by 0 bases and J by 5 bases, with 7 bases of the junction left unmatched. Germline V gene data show CDR1 as SGHTA and CDR2 as FQGTGA. CDR3 length equals 17 residues.

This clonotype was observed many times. CDR3 region: CASSWLAGDPSTDTQYF. The DNA of the CDR3 is TGTGCCAGCAGCTGGCTAGCGGGGGATCCTAGCACAGATACGCAGTATTTT. The chain links TRBV12-3 or TRBV12-4 to TRBJ2-3; TRBD2 matches at 10 bases. V was pared by 6 bases and J by 0 bases, with 9 bases of the junction left unmatched. CDR3 length equals 17 residues.

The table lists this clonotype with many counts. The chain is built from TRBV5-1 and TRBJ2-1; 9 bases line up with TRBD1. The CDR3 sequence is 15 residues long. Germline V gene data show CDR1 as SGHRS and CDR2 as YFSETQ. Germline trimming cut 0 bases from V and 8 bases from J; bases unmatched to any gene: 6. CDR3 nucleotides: TGCGCCAGCAGCTTGGCTGGGACAGGGTGGGATGAGCAGTTCTTC. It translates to CASSLAGTGWDEQFF.

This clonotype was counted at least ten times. This CDR3 reads CASSRGGTYEQYF. In DNA form, the CDR3 reads TGTGCCAGCAGTCGTGGGGGGACCTACGAGCAGTACTTC. This chain links TRBV6-2 or TRBV6-3 with TRBJ2-7; possible D gene TRBD2, 6 bases. From germline, CDR1 is MNHEY and CDR2 SVGEGT. This CDR3 is 13 amino acids long. Trimming took off 5 bases at V and 2 bases at J, with 10 bases between the two ends.

CDR3 DNA sequence: TGTGCCTGGAGTCTAGGTACGAACGAGCAGTACTTC. Translation gives CAWSLGTNEQYF. This chain links TRBV30 with TRBJ2-7; D is undetermined. The V gene's germline CDR1 is GTSNPN and CDR2 SVGIG (reference sequence). This CDR3 region has 12 residues. V lost 2 bases, J lost 5 bases, and 10 bases lay in between.

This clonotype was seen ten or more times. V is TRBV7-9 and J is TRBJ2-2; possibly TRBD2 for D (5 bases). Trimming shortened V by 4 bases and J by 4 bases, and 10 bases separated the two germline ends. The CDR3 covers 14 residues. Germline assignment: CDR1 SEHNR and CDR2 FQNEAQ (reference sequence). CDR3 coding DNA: TGTGCCAGCAGCTCACAGACTACCACCGGGGAGCTGTTTTTT. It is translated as CASSSQTTTGELFF.

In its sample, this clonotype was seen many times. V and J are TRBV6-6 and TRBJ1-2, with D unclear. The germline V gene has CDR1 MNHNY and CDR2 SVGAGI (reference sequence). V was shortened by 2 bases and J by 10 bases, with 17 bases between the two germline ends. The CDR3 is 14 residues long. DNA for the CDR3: TGTGCCAGCAGTTACGAGTCGGCAACTCGAGCCTACACCTTC. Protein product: CASSYESATRAYTF.

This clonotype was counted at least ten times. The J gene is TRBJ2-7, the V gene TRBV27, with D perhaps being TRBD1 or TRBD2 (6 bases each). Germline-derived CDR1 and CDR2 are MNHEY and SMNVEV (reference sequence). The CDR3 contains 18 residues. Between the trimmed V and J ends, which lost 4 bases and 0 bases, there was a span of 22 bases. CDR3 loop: CASSSTRNRDLGSYEQYF. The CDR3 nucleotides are TGTGCCAGCAGTTCGACCCGTAACAGGGACTTGGGCTCCTACGAGCAGTACTTC.

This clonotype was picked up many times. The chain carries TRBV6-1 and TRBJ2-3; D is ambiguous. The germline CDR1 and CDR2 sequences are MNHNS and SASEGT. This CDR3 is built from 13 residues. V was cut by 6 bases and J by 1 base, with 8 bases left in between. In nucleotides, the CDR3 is TGTGCCAGCAGGCCCGTGGGCACAGATACGCAGTATTTT. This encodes CASRPVGTDTQYF.

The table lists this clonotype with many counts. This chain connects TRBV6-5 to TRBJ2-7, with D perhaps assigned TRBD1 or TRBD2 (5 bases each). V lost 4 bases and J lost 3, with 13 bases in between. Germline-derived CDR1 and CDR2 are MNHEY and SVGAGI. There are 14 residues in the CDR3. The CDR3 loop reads CASSSRDGLYEQYF. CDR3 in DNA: TGTGCCAGCAGTTCCCGGGACGGTCTCTACGAGCAGTACTTC.

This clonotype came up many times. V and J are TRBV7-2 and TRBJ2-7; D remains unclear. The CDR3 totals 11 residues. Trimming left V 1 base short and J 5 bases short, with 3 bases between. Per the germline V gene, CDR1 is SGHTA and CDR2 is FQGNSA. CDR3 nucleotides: TGTGCCAGCAGCTTAGACCACGAGCAGTACTTC. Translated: CASSLDHEQYF.

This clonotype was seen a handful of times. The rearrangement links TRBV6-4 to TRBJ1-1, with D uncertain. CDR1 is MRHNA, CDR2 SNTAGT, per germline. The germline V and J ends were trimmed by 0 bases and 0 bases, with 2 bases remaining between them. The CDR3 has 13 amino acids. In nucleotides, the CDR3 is TGTGCCAGCAGTGACTCTCTGAACACTGAAGCTTTCTTT. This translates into CASSDSLNTEAFF.

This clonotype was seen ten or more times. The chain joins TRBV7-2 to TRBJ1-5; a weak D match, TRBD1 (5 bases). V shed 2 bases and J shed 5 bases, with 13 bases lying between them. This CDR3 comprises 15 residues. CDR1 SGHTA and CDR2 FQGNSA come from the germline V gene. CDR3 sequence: CASSLMLGQDQPQHF. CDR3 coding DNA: TGTGCCAGCAGCTTAATGTTGGGGCAAGATCAGCCCCAGCATTTT.

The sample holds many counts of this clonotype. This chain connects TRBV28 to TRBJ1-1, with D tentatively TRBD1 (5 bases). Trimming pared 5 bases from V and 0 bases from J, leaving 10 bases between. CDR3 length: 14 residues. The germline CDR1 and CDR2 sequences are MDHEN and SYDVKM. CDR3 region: CASSGRALNTEAFF. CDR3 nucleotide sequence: TGTGCCAGCAGTGGCAGGGCACTGAACACTGAAGCTTTCTTT.